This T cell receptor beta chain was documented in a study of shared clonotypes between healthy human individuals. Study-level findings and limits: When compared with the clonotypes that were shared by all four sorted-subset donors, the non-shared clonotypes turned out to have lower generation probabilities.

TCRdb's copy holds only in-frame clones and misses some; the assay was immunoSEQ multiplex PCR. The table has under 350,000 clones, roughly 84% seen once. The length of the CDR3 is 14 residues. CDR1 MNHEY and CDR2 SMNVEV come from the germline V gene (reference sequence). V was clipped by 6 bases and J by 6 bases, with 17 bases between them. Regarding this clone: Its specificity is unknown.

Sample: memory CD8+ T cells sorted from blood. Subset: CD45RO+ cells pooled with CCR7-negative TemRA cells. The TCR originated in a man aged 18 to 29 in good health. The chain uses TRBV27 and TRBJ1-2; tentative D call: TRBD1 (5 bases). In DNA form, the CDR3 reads TGTGCCAGCAGGACTAGGGGCTCGGGAGATGGCTACACCTTC. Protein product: CASRTRGSGDGYTF.